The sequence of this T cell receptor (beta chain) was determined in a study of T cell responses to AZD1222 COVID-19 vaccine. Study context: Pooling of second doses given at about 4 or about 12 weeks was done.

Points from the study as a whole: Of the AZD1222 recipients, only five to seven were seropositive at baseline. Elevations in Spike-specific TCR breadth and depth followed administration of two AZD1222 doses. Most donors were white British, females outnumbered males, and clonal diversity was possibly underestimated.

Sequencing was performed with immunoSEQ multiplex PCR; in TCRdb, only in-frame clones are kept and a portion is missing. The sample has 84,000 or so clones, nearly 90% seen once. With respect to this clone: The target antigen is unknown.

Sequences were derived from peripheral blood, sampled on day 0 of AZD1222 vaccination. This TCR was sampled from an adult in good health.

The CDR3 loop reads CASSLYARRGQESTDTQYF. The CDR3 DNA reads TGTGCCAGCAGTTTGTACGCCCGGAGGGGGCAGGAGAGCACAGATACGCAGTATTTT. The genes are TRBV28 and TRBJ2-3; D is perhaps TRBD1 (7 bases). Germline values: CDR1 MDHEN, CDR2 SYDVKM. Trimming removed 3 bases from V and 0 bases from J, with 22 bases in between. This CDR3 has 19 amino acids.